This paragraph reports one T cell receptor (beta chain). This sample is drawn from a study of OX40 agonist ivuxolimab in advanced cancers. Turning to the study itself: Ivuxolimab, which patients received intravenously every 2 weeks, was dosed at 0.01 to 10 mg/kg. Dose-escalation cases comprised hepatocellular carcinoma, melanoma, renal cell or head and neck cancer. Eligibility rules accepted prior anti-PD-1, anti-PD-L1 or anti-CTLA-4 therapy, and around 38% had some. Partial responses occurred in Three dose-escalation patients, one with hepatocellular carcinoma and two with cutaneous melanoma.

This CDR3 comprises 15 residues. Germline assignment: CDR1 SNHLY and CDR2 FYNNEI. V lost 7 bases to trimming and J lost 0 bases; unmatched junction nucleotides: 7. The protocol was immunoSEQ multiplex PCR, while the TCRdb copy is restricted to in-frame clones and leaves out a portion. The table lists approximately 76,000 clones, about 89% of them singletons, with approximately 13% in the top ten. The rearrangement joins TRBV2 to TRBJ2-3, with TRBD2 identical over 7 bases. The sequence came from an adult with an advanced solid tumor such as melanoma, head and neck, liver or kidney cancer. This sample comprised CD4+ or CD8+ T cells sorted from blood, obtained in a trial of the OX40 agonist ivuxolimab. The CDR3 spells CASTLLAASTDTQYF. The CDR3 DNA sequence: TGTGCCAGCACCCTGCTAGCGGCTAGCACAGATACGCAGTATTTT.